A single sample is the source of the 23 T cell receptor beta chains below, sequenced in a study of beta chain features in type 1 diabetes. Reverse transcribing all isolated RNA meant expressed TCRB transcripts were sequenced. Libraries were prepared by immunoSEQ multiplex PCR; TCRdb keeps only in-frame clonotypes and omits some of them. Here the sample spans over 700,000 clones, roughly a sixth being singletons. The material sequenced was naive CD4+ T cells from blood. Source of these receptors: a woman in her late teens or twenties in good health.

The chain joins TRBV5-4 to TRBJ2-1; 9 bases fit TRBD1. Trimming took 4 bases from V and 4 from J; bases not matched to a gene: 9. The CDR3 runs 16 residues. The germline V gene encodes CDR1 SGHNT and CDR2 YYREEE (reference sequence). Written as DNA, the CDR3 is TGTGCCAGCAGCCCGGGTATTGGGACAGGGTACAATGAGCAGTTCTTC. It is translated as CASSPGIGTGYNEQFF.

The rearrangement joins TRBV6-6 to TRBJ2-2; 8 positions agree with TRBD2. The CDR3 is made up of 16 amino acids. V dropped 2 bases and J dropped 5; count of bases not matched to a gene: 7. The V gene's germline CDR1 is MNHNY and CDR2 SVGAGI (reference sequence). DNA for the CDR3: TGTGCCAGCAGTTACGCAGCGGGAGTGGGGACCGGGGAGCTGTTTTTT. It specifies CASSYAAGVGTGELFF.

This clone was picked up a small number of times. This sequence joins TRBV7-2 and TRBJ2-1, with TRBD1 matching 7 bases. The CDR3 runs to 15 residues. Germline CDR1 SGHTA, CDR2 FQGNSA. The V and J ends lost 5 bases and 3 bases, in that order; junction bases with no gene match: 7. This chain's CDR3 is CASSVTGTDYNEQFF. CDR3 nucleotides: TGTGCCAGCAGCGTGACCGGGACAGACTACAATGAGCAGTTCTTC.

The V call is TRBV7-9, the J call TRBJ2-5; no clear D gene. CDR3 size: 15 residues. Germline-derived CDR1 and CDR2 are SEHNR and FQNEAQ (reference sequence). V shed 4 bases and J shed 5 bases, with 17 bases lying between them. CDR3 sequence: CASSSYLSTDETQYF. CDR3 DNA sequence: TGTGCCAGCAGCTCATACCTAAGCACCGACGAGACCCAGTACTTC.

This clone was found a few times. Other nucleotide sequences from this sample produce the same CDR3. The DNA of the CDR3 is TGTGCCAGCAGCCCACGGGGTTCTGGGGCCAACGTCCTGACTTTC. Amino acid sequence: CASSPRGSGANVLTF. The chain employs TRBV28 and TRBJ2-6, with D tentatively TRBD2 (5 bases). CDR1 and CDR2 (germline): MDHEN, SYDVKM. The CDR3 consists of 15 residues. V lost 6 bases, J lost 1 base, and 10 bases lay in between.

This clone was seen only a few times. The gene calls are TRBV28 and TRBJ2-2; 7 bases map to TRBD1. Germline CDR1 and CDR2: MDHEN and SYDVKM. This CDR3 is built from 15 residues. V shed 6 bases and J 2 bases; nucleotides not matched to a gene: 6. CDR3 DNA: TGTGCCAGCAGCTCAGGGGGTATCAACACCGGGGAGCTGTTTTTT. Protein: CASSSGGINTGELFF. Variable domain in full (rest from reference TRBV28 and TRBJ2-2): DVKVTQSSRYLVKRTGEKVFLECVQDMDHENMFWYRQDPGLGLRLIYFSYDVKMKEKGDIPEGYSVSREKKERFSLILESASTNQTSMYLCASSSGGINTGELFFGEGSRLTVL.

The CDR3 here is CASSRVLGHEQYF. The CDR3 DNA is TGTGCCAGCAGCAGGGTCTTGGGGCACGAGCAGTACTTC. This chain connects TRBV5-8 to TRBJ2-7; perhaps TRBD1 as D (5 bases). V lost 4 bases, J lost 5 bases, and 13 bases lay in between. CDR3 length: 13 amino acids. Germline V gene sequence: CDR1 SGHTS, CDR2 YDEGEE.

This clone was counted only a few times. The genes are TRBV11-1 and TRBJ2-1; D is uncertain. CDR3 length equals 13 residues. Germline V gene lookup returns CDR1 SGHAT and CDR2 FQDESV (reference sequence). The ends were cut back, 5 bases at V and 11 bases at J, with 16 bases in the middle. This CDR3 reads CASSQPATKKQFF. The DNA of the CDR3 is TGTGCCAGCAGCCAACCGGCCACAAAGAAGCAGTTCTTC.

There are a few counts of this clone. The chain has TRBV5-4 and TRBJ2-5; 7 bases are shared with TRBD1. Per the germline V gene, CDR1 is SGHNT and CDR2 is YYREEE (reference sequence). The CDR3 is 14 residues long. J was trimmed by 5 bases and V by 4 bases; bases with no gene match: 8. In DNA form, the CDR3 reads TGTGCCAGCAGCCAACGACAGGGTGGGGAGACCCAGTACTTC. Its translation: CASSQRQGGETQYF.

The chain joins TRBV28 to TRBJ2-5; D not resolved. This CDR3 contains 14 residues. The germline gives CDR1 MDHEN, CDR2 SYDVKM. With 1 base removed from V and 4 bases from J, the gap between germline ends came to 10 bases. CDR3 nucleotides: TGTGCCAGCAGTTTATATCGCTCGGGAGAGACCCAGTACTTC. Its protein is CASSLYRSGETQYF.

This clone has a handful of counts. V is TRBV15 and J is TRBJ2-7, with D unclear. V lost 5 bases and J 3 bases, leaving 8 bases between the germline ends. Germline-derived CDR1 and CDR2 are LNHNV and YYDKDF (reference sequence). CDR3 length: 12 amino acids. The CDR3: CATSASSYEQYF. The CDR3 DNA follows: TGTGCCACCAGCGCGTCTAGCTACGAGCAGTACTTC. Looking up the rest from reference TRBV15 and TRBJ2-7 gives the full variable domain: DAMVIQNPRYQVTQFGKPVTLSCSQTLNHNVMYWYQQKSSQAPKLLFHYYDKDFNNEADTPDNFQSRRPNTSFCFLDIRSPGLGDTAMYLCATSASSYEQYFGPGTRLTVT.

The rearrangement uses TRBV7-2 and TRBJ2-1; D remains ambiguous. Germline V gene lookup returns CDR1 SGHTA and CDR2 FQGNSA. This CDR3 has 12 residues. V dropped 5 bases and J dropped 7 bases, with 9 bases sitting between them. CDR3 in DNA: TGTGCCAGCAGCCCCCAGAGGAATGAGCAGTTCTTC. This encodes CASSPQRNEQFF.

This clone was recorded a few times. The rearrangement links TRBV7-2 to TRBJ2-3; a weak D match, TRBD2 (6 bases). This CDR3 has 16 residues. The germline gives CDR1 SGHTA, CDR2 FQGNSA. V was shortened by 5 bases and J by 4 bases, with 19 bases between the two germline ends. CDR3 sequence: CASSARARGPADTQYF. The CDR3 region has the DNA TGTGCCAGCAGCGCAAGGGCGCGGGGCCCCGCAGATACGCAGTATTTT. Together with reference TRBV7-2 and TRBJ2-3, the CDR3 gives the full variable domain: GAGVSQSPSNKVTEKGKDVELRCDPISGHTALYWYRQSLGQGLEFLIYFQGNSAPDKSGLPSDRFSAERTGGSVSTLTIQRTQQEDSAVYLCASSARARGPADTQYFGPGTRLTVL.

The CDR3 is CASSPQTNYGYTF. The CDR3 DNA reads as TGTGCCAGCAGCCCCCAGACAAACTATGGCTACACCTTC. The chain links TRBV7-2 to TRBJ1-2; no reliable D call. The germline gives CDR1 SGHTA, CDR2 FQGNSA. CDR3 length: 13 amino acids. Trimming took off 5 bases at V and 2 bases at J, with 9 bases between the two ends.

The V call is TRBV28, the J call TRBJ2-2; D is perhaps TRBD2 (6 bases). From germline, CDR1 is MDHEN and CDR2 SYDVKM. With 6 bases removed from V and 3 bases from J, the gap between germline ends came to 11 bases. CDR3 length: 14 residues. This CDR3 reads CASRVGGHTGELFF. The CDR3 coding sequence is TGTGCCAGCAGGGTTGGAGGGCACACCGGGGAGCTGTTTTTT.

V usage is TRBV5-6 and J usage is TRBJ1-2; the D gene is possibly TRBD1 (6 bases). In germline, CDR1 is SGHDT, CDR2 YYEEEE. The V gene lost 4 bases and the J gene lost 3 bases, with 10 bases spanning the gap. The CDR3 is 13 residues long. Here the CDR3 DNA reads TGTGCCAGCAGCCTCGGACAGCACTATGGCTACACCTTC. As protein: CASSLGQHYGYTF.

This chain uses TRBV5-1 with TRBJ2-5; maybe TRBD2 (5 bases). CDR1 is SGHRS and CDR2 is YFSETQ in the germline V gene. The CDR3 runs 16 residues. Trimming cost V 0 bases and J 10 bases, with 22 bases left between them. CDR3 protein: CASSLGGAFLEEGQYF. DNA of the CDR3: TGCGCCAGCAGCTTGGGAGGAGCCTTTTTGGAGGAAGGCCAGTACTTC. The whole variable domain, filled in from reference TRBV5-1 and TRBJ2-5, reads KAGVTQTPRYLIKTRGQQVTLSCSPISGHRSVSWYQQTPGQGLQFLFEYFSETQRNKGNFPGRFSGRQFSNSRSEMNVSTLELGDSALYLCASSLGGAFLEEGQYFGPGTRLLVL.

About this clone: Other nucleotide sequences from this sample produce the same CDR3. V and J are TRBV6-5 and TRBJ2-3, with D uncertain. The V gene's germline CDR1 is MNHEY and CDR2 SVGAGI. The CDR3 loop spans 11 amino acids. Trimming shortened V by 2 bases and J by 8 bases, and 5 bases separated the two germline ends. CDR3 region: CASSYGGTQYF. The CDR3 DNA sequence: TGTGCCAGCAGTTACGGTGGTACGCAGTATTTT.

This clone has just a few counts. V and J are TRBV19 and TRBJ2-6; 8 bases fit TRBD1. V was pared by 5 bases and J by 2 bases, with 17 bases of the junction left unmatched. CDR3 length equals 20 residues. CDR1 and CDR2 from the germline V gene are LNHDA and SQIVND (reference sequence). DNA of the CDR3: TGTGCCAGTAGTGCCTGGGGCCTTAGGGCAGGGGGCCCTGGGGCCAACGTCCTGACTTTC. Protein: CASSAWGLRAGGPGANVLTF. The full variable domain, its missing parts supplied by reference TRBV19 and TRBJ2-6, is DGGITQSPKYLFRKEGQNVTLSCEQNLNHDAMYWYRQDPGQGLRLIYYSQIVNDFQKGDIAEGYSVSREKKESFPLTVTSAQKNPTAFYLCASSAWGLRAGGPGANVLTFGAGSRLTVL.

The CDR3: CASSDQIQETQYF. For the CDR3, the DNA is TGTGCCAGCAGTGACCAGATTCAAGAGACCCAGTACTTC. V usage is TRBV6-1 and J usage is TRBJ2-5; D ambiguous. Germline CDR1 MNHNS, CDR2 SASEGT. Trimming took 3 bases from V and 2 from J, leaving 7 bases between them. The CDR3 has 13 residues.

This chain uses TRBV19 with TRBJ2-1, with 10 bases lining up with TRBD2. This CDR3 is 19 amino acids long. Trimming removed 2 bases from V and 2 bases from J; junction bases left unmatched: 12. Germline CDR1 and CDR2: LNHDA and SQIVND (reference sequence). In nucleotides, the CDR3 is TGTGCCAGTAGTATATTGAACGGACTAGCGGAAATGCCCTACAATGAGCAGTTCTTC. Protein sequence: CASSILNGLAEMPYNEQFF.

CDR3 protein: CASSSGTGRYYGYTF. The CDR3, as DNA: TGTGCCAGCAGCTCTGGGACAGGGCGCTACTATGGCTACACCTTC. J is TRBJ1-2 and V is TRBV7-2, with TRBD1 identical over 9 bases. Germline-derived CDR1 and CDR2 are SGHTA and FQGNSA. This CDR3 has 15 residues. The junction had 6 bases not matched to a gene; V was cut back by 4 bases and J by 3 bases.

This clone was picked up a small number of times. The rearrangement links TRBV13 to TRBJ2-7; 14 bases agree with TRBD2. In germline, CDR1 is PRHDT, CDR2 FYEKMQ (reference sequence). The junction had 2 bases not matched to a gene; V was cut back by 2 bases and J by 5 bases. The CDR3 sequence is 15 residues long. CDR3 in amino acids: CASSLMTSGRDEQYF. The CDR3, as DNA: TGTGCCAGCAGCTTAATGACTAGCGGGAGGGACGAGCAGTACTTC.